Reported below is one T cell receptor (beta chain). Clones were read by immunoSEQ multiplex PCR, and TCRdb kept only the in-frame ones, dropping some. Of tens of thousands of clones listed, around 87% are singletons. The data belong to a study of control samples from healthy donors and cancer patients. The V gene lost 3 bases and the J gene lost 4 bases, with 18 bases spanning the gap. In germline, CDR1 is MNHNY, CDR2 SVGAGI (reference sequence). This CDR3 region has 16 residues. The sample was blood. The J gene is TRBJ1-2, the V gene TRBV6-6; tentatively, D is TRBD1 (5 bases). The receptor comes from a man between 50 and 59 years old in good health. The CDR3 spells CASSYSPGLGGYGYTF. CDR3 DNA: TGTGCCAGCAGTTATTCTCCCGGCCTCGGGGGCTATGGCTACACCTTC.